Sequencing of this T cell receptor beta chain was carried out in a study of blood T cell repertoires in COVID-19. As for the study in general: There were acute and convalescent COVID-19 samples, and they came from the United States, Italy and Spain. Sources were T cells, B-cell-depleted T cells, or PBMCs; the material itself was cDNA or gDNA.

Per the original data handling: Using reference gene primer amplification, nucleated cell counts were estimated. Generated by immunoSEQ multiplex PCR, the TCRdb table keeps only in-frame clones and is missing some. V and J calls plus clone size are reproduced from that table; the DNA served to infer D and trimming. Of fewer than 20,000 clones detected, roughly 93% appear once; the ten largest clones hold around 16%. This clone was observed a few times. Trimming took off 3 bases at V and 5 bases at J, with 15 bases between the two ends. Germline-derived CDR1 and CDR2 are SGDLS and YYNGEE. There are 15 residues in the CDR3.

The rearrangement uses TRBV9 and TRBJ1-5, with D possibly TRBD1 on 5 matching bases. Specimen: peripheral blood. The clonotype comes from a human donor in a cohort sampled during active COVID-19. CDR3 DNA: TGTGCCAGCAGCGGGGGTCAGGGAGGCTATCAGCCCCAGCATTTT. It encodes CASSGGQGGYQPQHF. Full variable domain (outside the CDR3, taken from reference TRBV9 and TRBJ1-5): DSGVTQTPKHLITATGQRVTLRCSPRSGDLSVYWYQQSLDQGLQFLIQYYNGEERAKGNILERFSAQQFPDLHSELNLSSLELGDSALYFCASSGGQGGYQPQHFGDGTRLSIL.